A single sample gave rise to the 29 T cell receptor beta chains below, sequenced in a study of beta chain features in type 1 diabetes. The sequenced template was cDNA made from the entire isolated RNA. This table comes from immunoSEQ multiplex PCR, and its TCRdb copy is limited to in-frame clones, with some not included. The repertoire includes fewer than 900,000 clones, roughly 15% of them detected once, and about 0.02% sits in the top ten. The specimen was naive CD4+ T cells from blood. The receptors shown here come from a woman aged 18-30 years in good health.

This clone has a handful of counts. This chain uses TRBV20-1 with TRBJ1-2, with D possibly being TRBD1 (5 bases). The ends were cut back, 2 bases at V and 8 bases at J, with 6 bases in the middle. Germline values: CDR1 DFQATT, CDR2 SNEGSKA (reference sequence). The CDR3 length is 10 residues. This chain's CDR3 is CSARRDGYTF. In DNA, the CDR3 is TGCAGTGCTAGACGGGACGGCTACACCTTC.

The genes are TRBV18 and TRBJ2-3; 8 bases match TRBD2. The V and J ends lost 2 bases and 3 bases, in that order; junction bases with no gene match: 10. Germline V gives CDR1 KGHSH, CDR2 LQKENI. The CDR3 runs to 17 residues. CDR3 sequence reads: CASSPAWTSMGTDTQYF. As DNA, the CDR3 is TGTGCCAGCTCACCAGCATGGACTAGCATGGGGACAGATACGCAGTATTTT.

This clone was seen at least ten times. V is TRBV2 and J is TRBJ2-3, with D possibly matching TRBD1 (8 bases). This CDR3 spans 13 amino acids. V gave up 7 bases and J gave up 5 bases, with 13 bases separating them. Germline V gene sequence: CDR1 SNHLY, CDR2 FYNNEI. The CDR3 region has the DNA TGTGCCAGCATGGACAGGGAGGGAGATACGCAGTATTTT. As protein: CASMDREGDTQYF. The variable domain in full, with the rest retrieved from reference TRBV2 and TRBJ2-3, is EPEVTQTPSHQVTQMGQEVILRCVPISNHLYFYWYRQILGQKVEFLVSFYNNEISEKSEIFDDQFSVERPDGSNFTLKIRSTKLEDSAMYFCASMDREGDTQYFGPGTRLTVL.

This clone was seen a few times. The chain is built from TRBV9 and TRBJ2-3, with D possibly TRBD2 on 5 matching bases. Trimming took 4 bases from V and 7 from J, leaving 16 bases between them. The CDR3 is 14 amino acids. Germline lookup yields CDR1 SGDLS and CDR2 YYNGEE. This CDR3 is CASSPRPDGNTQYF. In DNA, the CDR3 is TGTGCCAGCAGCCCTCGACCAGACGGGAATACGCAGTATTTT.

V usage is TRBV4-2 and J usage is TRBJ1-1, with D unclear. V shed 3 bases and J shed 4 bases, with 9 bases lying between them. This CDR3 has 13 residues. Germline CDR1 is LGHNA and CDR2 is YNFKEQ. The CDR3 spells CASSQEGRTEAFF. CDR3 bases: TGTGCCAGCAGCCAGGAGGGTCGCACTGAAGCTTTCTTT.

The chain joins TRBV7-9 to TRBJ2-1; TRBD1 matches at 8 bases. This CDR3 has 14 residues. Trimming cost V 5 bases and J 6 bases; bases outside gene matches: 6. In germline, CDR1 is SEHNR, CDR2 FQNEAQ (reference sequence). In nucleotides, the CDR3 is TGTGCCAGCAGCCGGACAGGGTCGGGCAATGAGCAGTTCTTC. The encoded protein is CASSRTGSGNEQFF. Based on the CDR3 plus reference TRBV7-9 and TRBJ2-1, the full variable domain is DTGVSQNPRHKITKRGQNVTFRCDPISEHNRLYWYRQTLGQGPEFLTYFQNEAQLEKSRLLSDRFSAERPKGSFSTLEIQRTEQGDSAMYLCASSRTGSGNEQFFGPGTRLTVL.

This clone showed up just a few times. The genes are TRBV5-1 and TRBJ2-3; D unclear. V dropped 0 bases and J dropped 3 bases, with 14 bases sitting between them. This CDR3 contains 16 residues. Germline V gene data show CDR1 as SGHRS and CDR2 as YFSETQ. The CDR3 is CASSLGRRFGTDTQYF. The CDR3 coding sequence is TGCGCCAGCAGCTTGGGACGGCGGTTTGGTACAGATACGCAGTATTTT.

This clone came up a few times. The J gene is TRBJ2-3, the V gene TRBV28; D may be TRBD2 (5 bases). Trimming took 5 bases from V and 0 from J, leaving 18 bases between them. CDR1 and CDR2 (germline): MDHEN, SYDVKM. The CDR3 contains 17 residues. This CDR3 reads CASSNSPWTGSTDTQYF. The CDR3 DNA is TGTGCCAGCAGTAACTCCCCCTGGACTGGGAGCACAGATACGCAGTATTTT.

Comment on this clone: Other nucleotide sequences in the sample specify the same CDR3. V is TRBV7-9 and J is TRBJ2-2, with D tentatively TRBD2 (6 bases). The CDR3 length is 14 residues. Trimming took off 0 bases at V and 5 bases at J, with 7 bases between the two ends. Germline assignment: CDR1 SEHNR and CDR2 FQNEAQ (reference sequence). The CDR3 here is CASSLAGGTGELFF. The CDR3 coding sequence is TGTGCCAGCAGCTTAGCGGGAGGTACCGGGGAGCTGTTTTTT.

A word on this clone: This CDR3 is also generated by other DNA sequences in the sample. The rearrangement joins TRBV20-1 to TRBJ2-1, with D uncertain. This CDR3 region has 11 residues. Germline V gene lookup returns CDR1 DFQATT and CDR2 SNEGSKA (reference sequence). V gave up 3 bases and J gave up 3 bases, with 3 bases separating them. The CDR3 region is CSARSYNEQFF. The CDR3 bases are TGCAGTGCTAGGAGCTACAATGAGCAGTTCTTC.

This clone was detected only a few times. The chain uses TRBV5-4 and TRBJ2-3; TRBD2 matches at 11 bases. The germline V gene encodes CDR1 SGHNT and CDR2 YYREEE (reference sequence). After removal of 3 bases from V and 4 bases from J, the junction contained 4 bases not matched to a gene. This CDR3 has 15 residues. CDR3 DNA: TGTGCCAGCAGCTCCCCACTAGCGGGAGCAGATACGCAGTATTTT. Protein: CASSSPLAGADTQYF.

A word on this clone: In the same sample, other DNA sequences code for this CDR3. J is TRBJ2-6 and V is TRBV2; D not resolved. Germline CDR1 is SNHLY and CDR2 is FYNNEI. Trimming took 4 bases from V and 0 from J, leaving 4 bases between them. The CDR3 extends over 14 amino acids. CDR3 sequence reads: CASSVSSGANVLTF. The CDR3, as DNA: TGTGCCAGCAGTGTTAGCTCTGGGGCCAACGTCCTGACTTTC.

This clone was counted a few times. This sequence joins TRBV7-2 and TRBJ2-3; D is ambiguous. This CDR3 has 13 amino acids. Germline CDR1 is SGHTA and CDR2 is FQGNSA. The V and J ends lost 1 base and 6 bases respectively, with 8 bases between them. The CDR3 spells CASSLGRLDTQYF. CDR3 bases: TGTGCCAGCAGCTTAGGGCGTTTGGATACGCAGTATTTT.

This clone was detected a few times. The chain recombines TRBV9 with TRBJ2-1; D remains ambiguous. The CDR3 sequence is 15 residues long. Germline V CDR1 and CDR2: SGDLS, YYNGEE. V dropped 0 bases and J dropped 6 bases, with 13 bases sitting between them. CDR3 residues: CASSVDPTTSNEQFF. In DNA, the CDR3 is TGTGCCAGCAGCGTAGATCCAACTACGAGCAATGAGCAGTTCTTC.

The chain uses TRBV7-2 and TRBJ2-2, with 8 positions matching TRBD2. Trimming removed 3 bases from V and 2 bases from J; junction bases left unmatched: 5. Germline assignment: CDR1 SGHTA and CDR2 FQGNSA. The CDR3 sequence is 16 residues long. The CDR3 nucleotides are TGTGCCAGCAGCTTTACTAGCGGCCCAAACACCGGGGAGCTGTTTTTT. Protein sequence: CASSFTSGPNTGELFF.

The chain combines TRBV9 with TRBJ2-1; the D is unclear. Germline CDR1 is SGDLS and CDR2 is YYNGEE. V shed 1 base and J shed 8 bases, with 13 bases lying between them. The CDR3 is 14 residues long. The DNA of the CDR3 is TGTGCCAGCAGCGTACGTCGAGCTCCTCATGAGCAGTTCTTC. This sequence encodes CASSVRRAPHEQFF.

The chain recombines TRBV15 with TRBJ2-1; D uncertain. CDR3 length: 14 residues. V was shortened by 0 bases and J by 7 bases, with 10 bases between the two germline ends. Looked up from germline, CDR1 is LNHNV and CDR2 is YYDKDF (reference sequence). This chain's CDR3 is CATSRDLFYNEQFF. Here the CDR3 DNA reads TGTGCCACCAGCAGAGATCTTTTTTATAATGAGCAGTTCTTC.

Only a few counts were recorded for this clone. The CDR3 region is CASSQVLAGRGYEQYF. CDR3 nucleotides: TGCGCCAGCAGCCAAGTCCTTGCTGGGCGGGGCTACGAGCAGTACTTC. The chain recombines TRBV4-3 with TRBJ2-7; D perhaps matches TRBD2 (6 bases). The CDR3 totals 16 residues. The V gene's germline CDR1 is LGHNA and CDR2 YSLEER. Between the trimmed V and J ends, which lost 1 base and 3 bases, there was a span of 16 bases.

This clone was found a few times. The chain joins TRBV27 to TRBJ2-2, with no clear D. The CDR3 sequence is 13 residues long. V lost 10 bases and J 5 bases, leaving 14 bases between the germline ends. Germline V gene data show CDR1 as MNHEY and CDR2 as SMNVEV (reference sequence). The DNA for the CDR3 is TGTGCCACCCGGAGTCTAAGGACCGGGGAGCTGTTTTTT. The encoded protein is CATRSLRTGELFF.

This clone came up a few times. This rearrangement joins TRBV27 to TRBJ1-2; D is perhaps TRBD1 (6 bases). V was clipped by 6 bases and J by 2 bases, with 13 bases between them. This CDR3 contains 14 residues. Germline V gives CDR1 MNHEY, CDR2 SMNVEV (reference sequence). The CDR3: CASRNRQENYGYTF. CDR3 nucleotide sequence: TGTGCCAGCAGGAATCGACAGGAAAACTATGGCTACACCTTC.

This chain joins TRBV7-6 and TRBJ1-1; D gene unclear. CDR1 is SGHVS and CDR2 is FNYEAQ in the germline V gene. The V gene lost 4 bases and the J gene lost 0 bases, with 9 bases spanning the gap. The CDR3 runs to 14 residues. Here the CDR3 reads CASSSTSMNTEAFF. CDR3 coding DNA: TGTGCCAGCAGCTCCACTAGCATGAACACTGAAGCTTTCTTT.

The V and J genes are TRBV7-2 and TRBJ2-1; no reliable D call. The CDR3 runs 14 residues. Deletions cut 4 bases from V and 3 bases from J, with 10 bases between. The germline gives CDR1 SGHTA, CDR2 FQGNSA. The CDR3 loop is CASSSLRVYNEQFF. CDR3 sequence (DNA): TGTGCCAGCAGCTCCTTAAGAGTCTACAATGAGCAGTTCTTC.

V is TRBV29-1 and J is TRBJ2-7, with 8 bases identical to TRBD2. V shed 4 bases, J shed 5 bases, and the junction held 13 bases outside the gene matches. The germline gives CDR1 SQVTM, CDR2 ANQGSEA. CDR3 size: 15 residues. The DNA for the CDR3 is TGCAGCGTTGTTCCACTAGCGGAACCTCTCCACGAGCAGTACTTC. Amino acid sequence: CSVVPLAEPLHEQYF.

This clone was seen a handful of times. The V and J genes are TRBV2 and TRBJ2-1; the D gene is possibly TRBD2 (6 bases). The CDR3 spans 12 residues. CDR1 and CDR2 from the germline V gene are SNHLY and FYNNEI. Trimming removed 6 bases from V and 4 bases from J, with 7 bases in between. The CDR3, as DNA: TGTGCCAGCAGCGGGAGATACAATGAGCAGTTCTTC. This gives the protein CASSGRYNEQFF.

The DNA of the CDR3 is TGTGCCAGCAGCGAAAACACCTACCCTGGAAACACCATATATTTT. This translates into CASSENTYPGNTIYF. V gene TRBV5-4 combines with J gene TRBJ1-3, with D unresolved. Germline-derived CDR1 and CDR2 are SGHNT and YYREEE (reference sequence). This CDR3 is built from 15 residues. The V and J ends lost 4 bases and 2 bases respectively, with 13 bases between them.

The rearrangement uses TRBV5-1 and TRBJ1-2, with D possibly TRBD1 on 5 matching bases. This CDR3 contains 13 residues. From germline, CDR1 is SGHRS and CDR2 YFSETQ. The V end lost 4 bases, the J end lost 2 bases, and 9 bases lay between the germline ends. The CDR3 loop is CASSTRDNYGYTF. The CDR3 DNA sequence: TGCGCCAGCAGCACACGGGACAACTATGGCTACACCTTC.

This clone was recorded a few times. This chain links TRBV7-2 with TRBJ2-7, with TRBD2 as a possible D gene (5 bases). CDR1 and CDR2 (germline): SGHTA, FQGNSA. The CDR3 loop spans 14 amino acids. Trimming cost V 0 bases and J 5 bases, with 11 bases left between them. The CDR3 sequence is CASSLAFAGNEQYF. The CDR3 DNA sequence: TGTGCCAGCAGCTTAGCGTTTGCGGGTAACGAGCAGTACTTC.

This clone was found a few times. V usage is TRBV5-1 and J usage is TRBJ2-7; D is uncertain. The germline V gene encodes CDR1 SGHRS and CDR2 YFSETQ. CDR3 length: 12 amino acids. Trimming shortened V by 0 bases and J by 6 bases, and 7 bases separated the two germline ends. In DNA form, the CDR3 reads TGCGCCAGCAGCTTGGCACTGGGCGAGCAGTACTTC. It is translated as CASSLALGEQYF.

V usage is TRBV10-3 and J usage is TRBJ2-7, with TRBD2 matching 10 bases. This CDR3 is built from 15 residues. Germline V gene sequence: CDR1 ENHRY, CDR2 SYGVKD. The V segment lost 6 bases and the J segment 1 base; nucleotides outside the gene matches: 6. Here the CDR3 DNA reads TGTGCCATCAGACCCTTAGCGGGAGGTTCCTACGAGCAGTACTTC. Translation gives CAIRPLAGGSYEQYF.